Listed below are T cell receptor beta chains from one sample, sequenced in a study of blood T cell repertoires in COVID-19. Assay: immunoSEQ multiplex PCR; the TCRdb copy retains only in-frame clones and omits some. This table has roughly 30,000 clones, around 73% appearing once. Sequencing used peripheral blood. The receptor set was obtained from a woman aged 60 to 75 with acute or convalescent COVID-19. CDR3s include the opening cysteine and the closing phenylalanine or tryptophan. D genes are given only for firm matches. Clone size, where shown, is once, few, many, or a class for clones that have expanded.

d_gene,abundance,len,v_gene,j_gene,CDR3aa,CDR3nt
NA,once,15,TRBV18,TRBJ1-1,CASSPGHPKDTEAFF,TGTGCCAGCTCACCGGGACACCCCAAAGACACTGAAGCTTTCTTT
TRBD1,NA,17,TRBV28,TRBJ2-2,CASSQTIPGQGSGELFF,TGTGCCAGCAGCCAAACCATACCGGGACAGGGGTCTGGGGAGCTGTTTTTT
TRBD1,NA,15,TRBV5-6,TRBJ1-6,CASSLGDRDGSPLHF,TGTGCCAGCAGCTTGGGGGACAGGGATGGTTCACCCCTCCACTTT
NA,NA,16,TRBV4-1,TRBJ2-5,CASSQDPLVGQETQYF,TGCGCCAGCAGCCAAGATCCCCTAGTTGGACAAGAGACCCAGTACTTC
TRBD1,NA,17,TRBV30,TRBJ1-6,CAWMRGQPSSYNSPLHF,TGTGCCTGGATGAGGGGGCAGCCAAGCTCCTATAATTCACCCCTCCACTTT
NA,NA,15,TRBV7-2,TRBJ1-4,CASSSRGFANEKLFF,TGTGCCAGCAGCTCGAGGGGGTTTGCTAATGAAAAACTGTTTTTT
TRBD1,NA,15,TRBV7-3,TRBJ2-3,CASSLQGAGIDTQYF,TGTGCCAGCAGCTTACAGGGGGCAGGGATCGATACGCAGTATTTT
TRBD1,NA,13,TRBV6-5,TRBJ1-2,CASRRQGSYGYTF,TGTGCCAGCAGAAGACAGGGATCCTATGGCTACACCTTC
NA,NA,14,TRBV7-2,TRBJ1-2,CASSVTSTGYGYTF,TGTGCCAGCAGCGTAACTTCGACGGGTTATGGCTACACCTTC
TRBD1,NA,14,TRBV10-3,TRBJ1-1,CAISESGQGNEAFF,TGTGCCATCAGTGAGTCGGGACAGGGGAATGAAGCTTTCTTT
NA,NA,15,TRBV20-1,TRBJ1-5,CSASIPGLPNAAQHF,TGCAGTGCTAGTATCCCGGGACTGCCCAATGCAGCCCAGCATTTT
TRBD2,NA,11,TRBV19,TRBJ2-7,CATGAGWEQYF,TGTGCCACAGGAGCGGGATGGGAGCAGTACTTC
NA,NA,14,TRBV28,TRBJ2-5,CASSSPLYQETQYF,TGTGCCAGCAGTTCCCCGTTATACCAAGAGACCCAGTACTTC
NA,NA,16,TRBV4-1,TRBJ1-6,CASSEGFSSYNSPLHF,TGCGCCAGCAGCGAGGGTTTTAGCTCCTATAATTCACCCCTCCACTTT
TRBD2,few,16,TRBV19,TRBJ2-5,CASSINSGGGASPQYF,TGTGCCAGTAGTATTAATTCCGGCGGGGGGGCCTCACCCCAGTACTTC
NA,NA,14,TRBV5-1,TRBJ1-1,CASSGTGLNTEAFF,TGCGCCAGCAGCGGAACAGGGCTGAACACTGAAGCTTTCTTT
NA,NA,15,TRBV10-3,TRBJ2-1,CAISETGLAGGEQFF,TGTGCCATCAGTGAGACGGGACTCGCAGGCGGAGAGCAGTTCTTC
NA,NA,13,TRBV30,TRBJ2-1,CAWSHGGYNEQFF,TGTGCCTGGAGTCACGGGGGATACAATGAGCAGTTCTTC
NA,NA,15,TRBV3-1/TRBV3-2,TRBJ2-7,CASSNGQGGPSEQYF,TGTGCCAGCAGCAATGGACAGGGAGGGCCTAGCGAGCAGTACTTC
TRBD1,NA,15,TRBV2,TRBJ2-1,CASSDDRGSNNEQFF,TGTGCCAGCAGTGATGACAGGGGGTCGAACAATGAGCAGTTCTTC
TRBD1,NA,17,TRBV7-3,TRBJ2-6,CASSFTGGGSGANVLTF,TGTGCCAGCAGCTTCACAGGGGGTGGCTCTGGGGCCAACGTCCTGACTTTC
NA,NA,16,TRBV28,TRBJ2-6,CASGLTQGSGANVLTF,TGTGCCAGCGGTCTAACTCAGGGCTCTGGGGCCAACGTCCTGACTTTC
NA,NA,14,TRBV10-3,TRBJ1-1,CAISEGLRVGAAFF,TGTGCCATCAGTGAGGGTTTGAGGGTCGGAGCAGCTTTCTTT
TRBD1,NA,14,TRBV5-1,TRBJ1-1,CAIPQGLENTEAFF,TGCGCCATCCCACAGGGGCTTGAGAACACTGAAGCTTTCTTT
TRBD2,NA,15,TRBV9,TRBJ2-3,CASSATSGSTDTQYF,TGTGCCAGCAGCGCGACTAGCGGGAGCACAGATACGCAGTATTTT
TRBD2,NA,16,TRBV4-2,TRBJ2-2,CASSQVAGGQTGELFF,TGTGCCAGCAGCCAAGTGGCGGGGGGACAAACCGGGGAGCTGTTTTTT
NA,NA,12,TRBV28,TRBJ1-6,CASGQLKGPLHF,TGTGCCAGCGGACAATTGAAGGGCCCCCTCCACTTT
TRBD1,NA,16,TRBV5-1,TRBJ1-1,CASSLGSTGTNTEAFF,TGCGCCAGCAGCTTGGGGTCGACAGGGACGAACACTGAAGCTTTCTTT
NA,NA,13,TRBV2,TRBJ1-2,CASRRAQSGGYTF,TGTGCCAGCAGAAGAGCCCAATCGGGAGGCTACACCTTC
NA,NA,14,TRBV30,TRBJ1-2,CAWSQTDTGRGYTF,TGTGCCTGGAGTCAAACCGACACAGGGAGAGGCTACACCTTC
NA,NA,14,TRBV6-2/TRBV6-3,TRBJ2-1,CASSPQGDNNEQFF,TGTGCCAGCAGCCCGCAAGGGGATAACAATGAGCAGTTCTTC
NA,NA,16,TRBV6-5,TRBJ1-1,CASSSRPGQMNTEAFF,TGTGCCAGCAGTTCCCGACCGGGACAAATGAACACTGAAGCTTTCTTT
NA,NA,14,TRBV6-5,TRBJ1-1,CASRPYEVGTEAFF,TGTGCCAGCCGTCCCTACGAGGTGGGCACTGAAGCTTTCTTT
NA,NA,14,TRBV6-5,TRBJ1-1,CASTDGGYVTEAFF,TGTGCCAGCACCGATGGGGGGTACGTCACTGAAGCTTTCTTT
TRBD1,NA,11,TRBV30,TRBJ2-7,CAGDRGYEQYF,TGTGCCGGTGACAGGGGTTACGAGCAGTACTTC
NA,few,12,TRBV19,TRBJ1-5,CASSIPRQPQHF,TGTGCCAGTAGTATTCCCCGTCAGCCCCAGCATTTT
TRBD1,NA,17,TRBV11-2,TRBJ2-7,CASSLDLQGASSYEQYF,TGTGCCAGCAGCTTAGATCTCCAGGGGGCGAGCTCCTACGAGCAGTACTTC
NA,NA,12,TRBV18,TRBJ1-1,CASSRDGTEAFF,TGTGCCAGCTCCCGGGATGGCACTGAAGCTTTCTTT
TRBD1,NA,13,TRBV29-1,TRBJ2-5,CSARTGTQETQYF,TGCAGCGCCCGGACAGGGACCCAAGAGACCCAGTACTTC
NA,NA,15,TRBV5-5,TRBJ1-5,CASSLAGGFNQPQHF,TGTGCCAGCAGCTTGGCTGGGGGCTTCAATCAGCCCCAGCATTTT
NA,few,16,TRBV9,TRBJ1-6,CASSARGQAGDSPLHF,TGTGCCAGCAGCGCGCGAGGGCAGGCAGGGGATTCACCCCTCCACTTT
NA,few,14,TRBV6-5,TRBJ1-2,CASRDPAGSGGYTF,TGTGCCAGCAGGGACCCAGCGGGCTCGGGTGGCTACACCTTC
NA,NA,13,TRBV29-1,TRBJ1-5,CSVGDNSNQPQHF,TGCAGCGTTGGGGACAATAGCAATCAGCCCCAGCATTTT
NA,NA,10,TRBV12-3/TRBV12-4,TRBJ2-3,CAQGSDTQYF,TGTGCACAGGGTTCAGATACGCAGTATTTT
TRBD2,few,17,TRBV12-5,TRBJ2-1,CASGLLAGALSYNEQFF,TGTGCTAGTGGTTTGCTAGCGGGGGCCCTCTCCTACAATGAGCAGTTCTTC
TRBD1,NA,14,TRBV30,TRBJ2-2,CAWGGQGATGELFF,TGTGCCTGGGGGGGACAGGGGGCCACCGGGGAGCTGTTTTTT
TRBD2,NA,16,TRBV11-2,TRBJ2-7,CASGTHSGGEAYEQYF,TGTGCCAGCGGGACCCACTCCGGGGGGGAGGCCTACGAGCAGTACTTC
NA,few,12,TRBV6-5,TRBJ1-1,CASTRGNTEAFF,TGTGCCAGCACTAGGGGTAACACTGAAGCTTTCTTT
TRBD1,NA,12,TRBV28,TRBJ1-6,CASKGTGEPLHF,TGTGCCAGCAAGGGGACAGGCGAGCCCCTCCACTTT
TRBD2,NA,15,TRBV19,TRBJ2-3,CASSIGAGGTDTQYF,TGTGCCAGTAGTATTGGTGCGGGGGGCACAGATACGCAGTATTTT
NA,NA,13,TRBV24-1,TRBJ2-2,CATSDDRTGELFF,TGTGCCACCAGTGATGACAGGACCGGGGAGCTGTTTTTT
TRBD2,once,14,TRBV19,TRBJ2-1,CASTRGGLSNEQFF,TGTGCCAGTACCCGGGGGGGCCTCTCCAATGAGCAGTTCTTC
NA,NA,14,TRBV12-5,TRBJ2-5,CASGLGQGRETQYF,TGTGCTAGTGGTCTGGGACAAGGCCGGGAGACCCAGTACTTC
NA,NA,14,TRBV3-1/TRBV3-2,TRBJ2-5,CASSQAGEKETQYF,TGTGCCAGCAGCCAAGCGGGGGAAAAAGAGACCCAGTACTTC
TRBD1,NA,15,TRBV6-1,TRBJ2-2,CASSEEQGVIGELFF,TGTGCCAGCAGTGAAGAACAGGGGGTGATCGGGGAGCTGTTTTTT